The rows below give T cell receptor beta chains drawn from one sample of a study of identical twins. One entry per CDR3 protein results from TCRdb running MiXCR on the 5' RACE reads. This sample has about 900,000 distinct CDR3 sequences; 9% to 15% occur once, and the top ten carry under 2%. The sample was also linked to a second study, of yellow fever vaccine responses in identical twins.

Specimen: PBMCs. The receptors derive from a woman under 30 in good health. Both conserved end residues are part of each CDR3. D genes are given only for firm matches. Expanded clones get a size class; other rows say once, few or many, or leave the size out.

D gene,J gene,clone size,V gene,CDR3 DNA,CDR3 protein
-,TRBJ2-5,-,TRBV2,TGTGCCAGCAGTGAAGCGTGGGAGACCCAGTACTTC,CASSEAWETQYF
-,TRBJ1-2,few,TRBV7-9,TGTGCCAGCAGCCCGACCCCGGGACTAGACTATGGCTACACCTTC,CASSPTPGLDYGYTF
-,TRBJ2-3,-,TRBV20-1,TGCAGTGCTACCCGACTACAAGGGCCCACAGATACGCAGTATTTT,CSATRLQGPTDTQYF
-,TRBJ2-1,-,TRBV5-5,TGTGCCAGCAGCTTCGGATTCTTTTTGAGCTCCTACAATGAGCAGTTCTTC,CASSFGFFLSSYNEQFF
TRBD1,TRBJ2-2,few,TRBV10-2,TGCGCCAGCAGTGCAAAAACCCTAACAGGGGCCACCGGGGAGCTGTTTTTT,CASSAKTLTGATGELFF
-,TRBJ2-1,-,TRBV21-1,TGTGCCAGCAGCAACTTAGGGAGGGCTGAGCAGTTCTTC,CASSNLGRAEQFF
TRBD2,TRBJ2-5,many,TRBV2,TGTGCCATCCCGAAGGCTAGCGGAGAAGAGACCCAGTACTTC,CAIPKASGEETQYF
TRBD1,TRBJ1-3,few,TRBV12-3/TRBV12-4,TGTGCCAGCAGTTTAAGGACAGGAGCTAGCTCTGGAAACACCATATATTTT,CASSLRTGASSGNTIYF
TRBD1,TRBJ1-5,few,TRBV6-1,TGTGCCAGCAGTACGGACAGGATGAATCAGCCCCAGCATTTT,CASSTDRMNQPQHF
-,TRBJ2-1,-,TRBV2,TGTGCCAGCAGCGCCAACGACGGACTTTTCTACAATGAGCAGTTCTTC,CASSANDGLFYNEQFF
-,TRBJ1-4,few,TRBV7-3,TGTGCCAGCAGCTTCCCCTCGGGCCAGCCTAATGAAAAACTGTTTTTT,CASSFPSGQPNEKLFF
TRBD2,TRBJ2-3,few,TRBV20-1,TGCAGTGCTAGAGGACTAGCGGGAGTAGAAGATACGCAGTATTTT,CSARGLAGVEDTQYF
-,TRBJ2-4,-,TRBV5-1,TGCGCCAGCAGCTTGCGAGTAGAACAAAAAAACATTCAGTACTTC,CASSLRVEQKNIQYF
TRBD2,TRBJ2-3,few,TRBV10-3,TGTGCCATCGGGACTAGCGGGAGGGCCGATACGCAGTATTTT,CAIGTSGRADTQYF
-,TRBJ2-1,-,TRBV7-9,TGTGCCAGCAGGGCCGGGAACTACAATGAGCAGTTCTTC,CASRAGNYNEQFF
-,TRBJ2-5,few,TRBV24-1,TGTGCCACCAGTGATACCAACCATGGCCAAGAGACCCAGTACTTC,CATSDTNHGQETQYF
-,TRBJ1-1,many,TRBV12-3/TRBV12-4,TGTGCCAGCAGTTTTGGGGGTTTGTATGAAGCTTTCTTT,CASSFGGLYEAFF
TRBD2,TRBJ2-1,few,TRBV7-9,TGTGCCAGCAGCTTACGGGAGGCGCAGTTCTTC,CASSLREAQFF
-,TRBJ1-1,-,TRBV19,TGTGCCAGTAGTATATCCGGGGCCGGAAACACTGAAGCTTTCTTT,CASSISGAGNTEAFF
-,TRBJ2-3,-,TRBV11-1,TGTGCCAGCAGCTCCGCGGGATCGAGTTTCGCAGATACGCAGTATTTT,CASSSAGSSFADTQYF
-,TRBJ2-5,many,TRBV3-1,TGTGCCAGCAGTCAGGGGGGTCAAGAGACCCAGTACTTC,CASSQGGQETQYF
TRBD2,TRBJ2-7,many,TRBV10-3,TGTGCCATCAAGCGGGGAGCGGGAGGAACTTTCGAGCAGTACTTC,CAIKRGAGGTFEQYF
-,TRBJ1-1,few,TRBV7-6,TGTGCCAGCAGCTTAGTAACAGCCTCTGAAGCTTTCTTT,CASSLVTASEAFF
-,TRBJ1-6,many,TRBV7-9,TGTGCCAGCAGCTTACCAGGCCCTAATTCACCCCTCCACTTT,CASSLPGPNSPLHF
TRBD1,TRBJ1-1,-,TRBV12-3/TRBV12-4,TGTGCCAGCAGGGACAGGGGCACTGAAGCTTTCTTT,CASRDRGTEAFF
-,TRBJ2-3,few,TRBV20-1,TGCAGTGCTAGAGATCTGGCAATAAGCACAGATACGCAGTATTTT,CSARDLAISTDTQYF
-,TRBJ2-1,many,TRBV11-1,TGTGCCAGCAGCCCCGAGGATCCTAGCCACAGCTCCTACAATGAGCAGTTCTTC,CASSPEDPSHSSYNEQFF
TRBD2,TRBJ2-1,-,TRBV20-1,TGCAGTGCTAGATCGACTAGCGGGGCTTACAATGAGCAGTTCTTC,CSARSTSGAYNEQFF
-,TRBJ2-7,-,TRBV10-3,TGTGCCATCAGTGAGTCGTCACCCTACGAGCAGTACTTC,CAISESSPYEQYF
TRBD1,TRBJ2-4,many,TRBV29-1,TGCAGCGTTTTAGGGGGCGCGGGAAACATTCAGTACTTC,CSVLGGAGNIQYF
-,TRBJ2-1,-,TRBV20-1,TGCAGTGCTACTCGCATAGGGGACAATGAGCAGTTCTTC,CSATRIGDNEQFF
TRBD1,TRBJ2-6,many,TRBV3-1,TGTGCCAGCAGCCGACAGGGTTCTGGGGCCAACGTCCTGACTTTC,CASSRQGSGANVLTF
TRBD1,TRBJ2-1,-,TRBV5-6,TGTGCCAGCAGCTCTCGGGACAGTATAAGATGGGATTCCTACAATGAGCAGTTCTTC,CASSSRDSIRWDSYNEQFF
TRBD1,TRBJ2-5,few,TRBV15,TGTGCCACCAGCAGAGGCAGGGGGGAGACCCAGTACTTC,CATSRGRGETQYF
TRBD1,TRBJ1-5,-,TRBV5-1,TGCGCCAGCAGCCCAGGGGGTCCGGACCAGCCCCAGCATTTT,CASSPGGPDQPQHF
-,TRBJ1-6,-,TRBV11-2,TGTGCCAGCAGCTTAGTTCTCGGCTCCTATAATTCACCCCTCCACTTT,CASSLVLGSYNSPLHF
TRBD2,TRBJ2-7,-,TRBV29-1,TGCAGCGTTGTACCCAGCGGGAGGGCCGACTCCTACGAGCAGTACTTC,CSVVPSGRADSYEQYF
-,TRBJ1-1,few,TRBV9,TGTGCCAGCAGCGAGGGAACTAACACTGAAGCTTTCTTT,CASSEGTNTEAFF
-,TRBJ2-7,-,TRBV18,TGTGCCAGCTCACCAGTAGCGGTTTGGGACGAGCAGTACTTC,CASSPVAVWDEQYF
TRBD1,TRBJ1-5,many,TRBV7-9,TGTGCCAGCAGCTACTCGGACAGGGGCAATCAGCCCCAGCATTTT,CASSYSDRGNQPQHF
-,TRBJ2-3,-,TRBV7-9,TGTGCCAGCAGCCCAAATCAGGATACGCAGTATTTT,CASSPNQDTQYF
-,TRBJ1-6,-,TRBV20-1,TGCAGTGCTAGAGCGGGGGGCTCCTATAATTCACCCCTCCACTTT,CSARAGGSYNSPLHF
-,TRBJ2-7,many,TRBV3-1,TGTGCCAGCAGCTACGTTGGGTCCGAGCAGTACTTC,CASSYVGSEQYF
-,TRBJ2-7,few,TRBV13,TGTGCCAGCAGCCCGACAGAGCAGCACTACGAGCAGTACTTC,CASSPTEQHYEQYF
TRBD1,TRBJ2-7,many,TRBV28,TGTGCCAGCAGTTCGACCGGACAGGCCTCACACTACGAGCAGTACTTC,CASSSTGQASHYEQYF
-,TRBJ2-1,few,TRBV20-1,TGCAGTGCGCAGGCGGGACAGTACAATGAGCAGTTCTTC,CSAQAGQYNEQFF
-,TRBJ1-6,-,TRBV6-1,TGTGCCAGCAGCCCTGTTACAGGAAATTCACCCCTCCACTTT,CASSPVTGNSPLHF
-,TRBJ2-5,-,TRBV5-1,TGCGCCAGCAGCACCCTGGGGGGGCCCCAAGAGACCCAGTACTTC,CASSTLGGPQETQYF
-,TRBJ2-5,many,TRBV4-1,TGCGCCAGCAGCCAAAAAGTTACATCCCAAGAGACCCAGTACTTC,CASSQKVTSQETQYF
-,TRBJ1-1,many,TRBV29-1,TGCAGCGTTGAAGGGCAGCTGAACACTGAAGCTTTCTTT,CSVEGQLNTEAFF
TRBD1,TRBJ2-7,-,TRBV9,TGTGCCAGCAGCGTAGCGGCAGGGGGATTGGGCGAGCAGTACTTC,CASSVAAGGLGEQYF
-,TRBJ1-1,few,TRBV10-1,TGCGCCAGCAGCATCGCAATGAACACTGAAGCTTTCTTT,CASSIAMNTEAFF
-,TRBJ2-3,few,TRBV4-2,TGTGCCAGCAGCCAAGAATCGAGGCCAGGAGGTACGCAGTATTTT,CASSQESRPGGTQYF
-,TRBJ2-7,few,TRBV4-1,TGCGCCAGCAGCCAAGTGGGGGGCGCGTCCTACGAGCAGTACTTC,CASSQVGGASYEQYF
TRBD1,TRBJ1-2,many,TRBV10-2,TGCGCCAGCAGTGAACAGGGGATCGATGGCTACACCTTC,CASSEQGIDGYTF
-,TRBJ2-1,few,TRBV24-1,TGTGCCACCAGTGACCCCGGGACAACCGACAATGAGCAGTTCTTC,CATSDPGTTDNEQFF
-,TRBJ2-3,-,TRBV27,TGTGCCAGCAACCGGGACCAACTAAACACAGATACGCAGTATTTT,CASNRDQLNTDTQYF
TRBD2,TRBJ2-3,few,TRBV11-2,TGTGCCAGCAGCTTACCTCCGATAGCGGGAGGTTCGGGAGATACGCAGTATTTT,CASSLPPIAGGSGDTQYF
-,TRBJ1-4,-,TRBV6-5,TGTGCCAGCAGTTACGGGCGGGGGCCCGGGGGTAATGAAAAACTGTTTTTT,CASSYGRGPGGNEKLFF
TRBD2,TRBJ2-7,-,TRBV27,TGTGCCAGCCAAGATTCCGGACTAGCAGGGGAGCAGTACTTC,CASQDSGLAGEQYF